This record looks at one TCR beta chain sequence and its context. TCRdb analysed the 5' RACE reads with MiXCR anew, one entry per CDR3 protein. Of 45,000 to 70,000 distinct CDR3 sequences in the sample, approximately 10% are singletons; the top ten hold roughly 10%. The sample comes from a study of early T cells in non-severe SARS-CoV-2 infection. CDR1 and CDR2 (germline): SGHTA, FQGNSA. The CDR3 is made up of 13 amino acids. Trimming took off 4 bases at V and 1 base at J, with 7 bases between the two ends. The TCR originated in an adult who was a healthcare worker with PCR-confirmed SARS-CoV-2 infection or an uninfected control (not recorded which). The chain employs TRBV7-2 and TRBJ2-5; perhaps TRBD2 as D (5 bases). The specimen was whole blood. For the CDR3, the DNA is TGTGCCAGCAGCTATCGGGGCCAAGAGACCCAGTACTTC. This translates into CASSYRGQETQYF. Full variable domain (remainder filled in from reference TRBV7-2 and TRBJ2-5): GAGVSQSPSNKVTEKGKDVELRCDPISGHTALYWYRQSLGQGLEFLIYFQGNSAPDKSGLPSDRFSAERTGGSVSTLTIQRTQQEDSAVYLCASSYRGQETQYFGPGTRLLVL.